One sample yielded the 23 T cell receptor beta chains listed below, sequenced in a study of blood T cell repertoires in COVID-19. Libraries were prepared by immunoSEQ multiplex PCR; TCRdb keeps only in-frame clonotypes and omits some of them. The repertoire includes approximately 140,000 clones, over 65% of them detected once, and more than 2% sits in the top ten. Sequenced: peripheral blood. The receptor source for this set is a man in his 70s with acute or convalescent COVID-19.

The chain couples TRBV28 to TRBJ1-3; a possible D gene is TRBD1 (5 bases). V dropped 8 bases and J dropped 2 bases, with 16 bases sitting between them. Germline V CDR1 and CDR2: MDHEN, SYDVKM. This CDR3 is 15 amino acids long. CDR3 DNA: TGTGCCAGCGCAGTTAGGGGACTCCCTGGAAACACCATATATTTT. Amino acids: CASAVRGLPGNTIYF.

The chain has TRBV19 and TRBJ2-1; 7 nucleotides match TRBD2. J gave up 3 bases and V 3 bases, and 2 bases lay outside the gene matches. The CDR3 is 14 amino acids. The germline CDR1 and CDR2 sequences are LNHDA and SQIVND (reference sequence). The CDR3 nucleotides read TGTGCCAGTAGTATGACGGGAGGCTACAATGAGCAGTTCTTC. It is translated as CASSMTGGYNEQFF.

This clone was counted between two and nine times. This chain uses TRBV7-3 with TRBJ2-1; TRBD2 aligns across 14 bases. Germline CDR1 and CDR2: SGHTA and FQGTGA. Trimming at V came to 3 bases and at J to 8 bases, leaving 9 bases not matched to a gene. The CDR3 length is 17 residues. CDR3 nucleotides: TGTGCCAGCAGCTTGAACCCGGGACTAGCGGGAGTACATGAGCAGTTCTTC. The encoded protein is CASSLNPGLAGVHEQFF.

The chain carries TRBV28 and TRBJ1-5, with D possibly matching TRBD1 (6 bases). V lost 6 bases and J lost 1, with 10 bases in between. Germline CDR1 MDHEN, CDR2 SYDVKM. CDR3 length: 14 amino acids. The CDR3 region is CASSKGGSNQPQHF. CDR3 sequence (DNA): TGTGCCAGCAGCAAGGGGGGGAGCAATCAGCCCCAGCATTTT.

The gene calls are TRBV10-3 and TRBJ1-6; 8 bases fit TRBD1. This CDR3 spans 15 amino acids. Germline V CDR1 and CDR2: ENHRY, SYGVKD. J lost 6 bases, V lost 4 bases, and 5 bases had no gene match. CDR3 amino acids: CAISVGQEGNSPLHF. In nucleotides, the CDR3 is TGTGCCATCAGTGTGGGACAGGAGGGTAATTCACCCCTCCACTTT.

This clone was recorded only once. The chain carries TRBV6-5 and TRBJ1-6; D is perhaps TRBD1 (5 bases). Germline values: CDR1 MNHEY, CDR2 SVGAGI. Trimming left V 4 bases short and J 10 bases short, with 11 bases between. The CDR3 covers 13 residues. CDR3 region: CASSWGEESPLHF. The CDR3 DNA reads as TGTGCCAGCAGTTGGGGCGAAGAGTCACCCCTCCACTTT.

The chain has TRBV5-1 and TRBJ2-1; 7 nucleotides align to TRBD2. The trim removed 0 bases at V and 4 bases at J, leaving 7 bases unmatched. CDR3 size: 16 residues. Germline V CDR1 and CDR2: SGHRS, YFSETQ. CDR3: CASSLAIGDYYNEQFF. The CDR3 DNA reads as TGCGCCAGCAGCTTGGCCATAGGGGACTATTACAATGAGCAGTTCTTC.

The chain's CDR3 is CASSRNTVAKNIQYF. The DNA for the CDR3 is TGTGCCAGCAGTAGAAACACCGTAGCCAAAAACATTCAGTACTTC. This chain joins TRBV27 and TRBJ2-4; unclear D gene. The germline V gene has CDR1 MNHEY and CDR2 SMNVEV (reference sequence). The CDR3 covers 15 residues. Trimming left V 5 bases short and J 0 bases short, with 11 bases between.

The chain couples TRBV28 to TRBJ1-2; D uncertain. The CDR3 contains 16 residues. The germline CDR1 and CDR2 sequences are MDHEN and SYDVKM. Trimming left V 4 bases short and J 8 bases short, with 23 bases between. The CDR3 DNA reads TGTGCCAGCAGTTCCATCCCCGGGTTTGCCGGAGGGGGCTACACCTTC. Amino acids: CASSSIPGFAGGGYTF.

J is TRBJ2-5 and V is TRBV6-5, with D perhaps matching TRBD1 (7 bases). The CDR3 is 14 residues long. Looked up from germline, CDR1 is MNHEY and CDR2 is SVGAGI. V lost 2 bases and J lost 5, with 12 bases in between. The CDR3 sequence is CASSYGRGVETQYF. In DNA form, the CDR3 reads TGTGCCAGCAGTTACGGCAGGGGGGTGGAGACCCAGTACTTC.

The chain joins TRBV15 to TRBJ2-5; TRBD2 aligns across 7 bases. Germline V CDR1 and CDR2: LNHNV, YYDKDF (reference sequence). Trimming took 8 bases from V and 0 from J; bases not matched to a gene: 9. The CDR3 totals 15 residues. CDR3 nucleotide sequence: TGTGCCACCCGGGGAGGGGCTAGCGACCAAGAGACCCAGTACTTC. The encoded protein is CATRGGASDQETQYF.

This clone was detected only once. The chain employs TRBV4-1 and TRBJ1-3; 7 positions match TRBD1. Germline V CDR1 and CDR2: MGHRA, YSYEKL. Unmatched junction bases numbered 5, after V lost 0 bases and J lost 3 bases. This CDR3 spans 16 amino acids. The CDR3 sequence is CASSQEGRTGGNTIYF. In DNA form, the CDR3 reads TGCGCCAGCAGCCAAGAGGGTAGGACAGGTGGAAACACCATATATTTT.

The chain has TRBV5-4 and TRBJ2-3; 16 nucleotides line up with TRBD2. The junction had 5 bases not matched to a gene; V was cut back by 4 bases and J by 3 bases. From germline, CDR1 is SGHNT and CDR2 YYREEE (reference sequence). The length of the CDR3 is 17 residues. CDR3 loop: CASSPRGLAGGTDTQYF. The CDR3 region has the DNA TGTGCCAGCAGCCCCCGGGGACTAGCGGGAGGGACAGATACGCAGTATTTT.

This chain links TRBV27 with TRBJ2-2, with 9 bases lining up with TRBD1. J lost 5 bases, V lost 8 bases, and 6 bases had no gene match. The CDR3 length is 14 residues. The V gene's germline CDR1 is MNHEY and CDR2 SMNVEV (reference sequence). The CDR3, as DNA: TGTGCCAGCTCAGGGACAGGGATAACCGGGGAGCTGTTTTTT. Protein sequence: CASSGTGITGELFF.

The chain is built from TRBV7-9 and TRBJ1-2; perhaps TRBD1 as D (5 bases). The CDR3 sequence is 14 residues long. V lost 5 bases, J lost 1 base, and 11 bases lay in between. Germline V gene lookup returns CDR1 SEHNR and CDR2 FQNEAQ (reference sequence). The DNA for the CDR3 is TGTGCCAGCAGCAAGGACACGATTAACTATGGCTACACCTTC. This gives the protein CASSKDTINYGYTF.

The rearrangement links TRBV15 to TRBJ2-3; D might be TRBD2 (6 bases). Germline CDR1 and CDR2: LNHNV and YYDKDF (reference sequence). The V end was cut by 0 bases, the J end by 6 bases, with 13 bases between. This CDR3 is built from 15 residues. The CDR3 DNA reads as TGTGCCACCAGCAGAGATAGGGGCGGGGCTGATACGCAGTATTTT. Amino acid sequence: CATSRDRGGADTQYF.

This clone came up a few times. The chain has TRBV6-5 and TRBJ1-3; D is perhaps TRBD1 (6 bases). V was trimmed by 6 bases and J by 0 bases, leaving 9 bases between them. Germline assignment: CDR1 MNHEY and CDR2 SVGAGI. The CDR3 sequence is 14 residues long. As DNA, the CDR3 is TGTGCCAGCAGCACAGGGCGCTCTGGAAACACCATATATTTT. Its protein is CASSTGRSGNTIYF.

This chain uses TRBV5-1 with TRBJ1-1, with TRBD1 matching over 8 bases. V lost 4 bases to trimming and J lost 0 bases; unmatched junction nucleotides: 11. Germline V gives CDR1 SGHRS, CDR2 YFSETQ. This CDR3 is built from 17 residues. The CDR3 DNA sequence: TGCGCCAGCAGCAAAGGACAGGGACCTACCATGAACACTGAAGCTTTCTTT. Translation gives CASSKGQGPTMNTEAFF. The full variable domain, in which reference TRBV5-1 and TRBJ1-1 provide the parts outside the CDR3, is KAGVTQTPRYLIKTRGQQVTLSCSPISGHRSVSWYQQTPGQGLQFLFEYFSETQRNKGNFPGRFSGRQFSNSRSEMNVSTLELGDSALYLCASSKGQGPTMNTEAFFGQGTRLTVV.

This CDR3 is CSAEPGDTQYF. DNA for the CDR3: TGCAGTGCTGAACCCGGGGATACGCAGTATTTT. The chain links TRBV20-1 to TRBJ2-3, with D unresolved. This CDR3 spans 11 amino acids. V shed 5 bases and J shed 6 bases, with 9 bases lying between them. The V gene's germline CDR1 is DFQATT and CDR2 SNEGSKA (reference sequence).

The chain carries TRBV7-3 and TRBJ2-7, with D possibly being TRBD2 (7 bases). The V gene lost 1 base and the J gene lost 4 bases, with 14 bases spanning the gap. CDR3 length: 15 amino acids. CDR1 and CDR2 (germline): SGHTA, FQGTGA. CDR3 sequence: CASSLNGGLGYEQYF. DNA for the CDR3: TGTGCCAGCAGCTTAAACGGGGGGCTAGGGTACGAGCAGTACTTC.

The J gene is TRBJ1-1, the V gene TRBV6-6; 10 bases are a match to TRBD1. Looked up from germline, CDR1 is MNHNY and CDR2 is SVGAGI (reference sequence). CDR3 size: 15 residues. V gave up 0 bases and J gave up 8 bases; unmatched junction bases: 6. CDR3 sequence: CASSYSGTGAAEAFF. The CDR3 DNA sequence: TGTGCCAGCAGTTACTCCGGGACAGGGGCCGCCGAAGCTTTCTTT.

The CDR3, as DNA: TGTGCCAGCAGTACTGGGGGGACAGACGATACTCGATGGGTCCGCAATCAGCCCCAGCATTTT. Amino acids: CASSTGGTDDTRWVRNQPQHF. This sequence joins TRBV28 and TRBJ1-5, with 7 bases aligning to TRBD1. The length of the CDR3 is 21 residues. J gave up 2 bases and V 5 bases, and 24 bases lay outside the gene matches. Germline V gene data show CDR1 as MDHEN and CDR2 as SYDVKM.

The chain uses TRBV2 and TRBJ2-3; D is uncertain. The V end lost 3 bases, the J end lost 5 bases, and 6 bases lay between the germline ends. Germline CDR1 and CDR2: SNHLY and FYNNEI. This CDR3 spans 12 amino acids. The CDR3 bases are TGTGCCAGCAGTGACTCGGGAGATACGCAGTATTTT. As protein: CASSDSGDTQYF.